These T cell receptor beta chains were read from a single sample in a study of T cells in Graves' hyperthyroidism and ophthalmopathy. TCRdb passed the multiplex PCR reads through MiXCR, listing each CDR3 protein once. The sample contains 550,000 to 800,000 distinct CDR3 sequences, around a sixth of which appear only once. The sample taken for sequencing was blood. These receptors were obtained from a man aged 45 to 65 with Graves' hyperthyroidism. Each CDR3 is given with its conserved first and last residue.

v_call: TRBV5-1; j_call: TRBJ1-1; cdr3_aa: CASSFTGTGWPNTEAFF
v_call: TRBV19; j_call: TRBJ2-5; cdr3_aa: CASKSNREERTQYF
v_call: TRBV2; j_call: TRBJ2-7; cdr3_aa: CASKAAGTLAYEQYF
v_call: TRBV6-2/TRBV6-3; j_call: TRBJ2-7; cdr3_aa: CASSFGQNYEQYF
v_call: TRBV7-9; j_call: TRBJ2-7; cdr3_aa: CASSLVKGAHEQYF
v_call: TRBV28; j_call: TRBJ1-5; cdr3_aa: CASSLYRESITQHF
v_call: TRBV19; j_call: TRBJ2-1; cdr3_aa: CASSMVHPYNEQFF
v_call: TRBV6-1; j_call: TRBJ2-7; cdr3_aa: CASTPSAIPGVDEQYF
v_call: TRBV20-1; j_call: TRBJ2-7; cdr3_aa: CSASTSGDSYEQYF
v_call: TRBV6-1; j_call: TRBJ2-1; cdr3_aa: CASSPPGLAGISEQFF
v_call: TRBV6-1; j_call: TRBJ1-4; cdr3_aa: CASSSLGSATNEKLFF
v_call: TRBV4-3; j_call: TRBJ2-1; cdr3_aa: CASSHQTVNEQFF
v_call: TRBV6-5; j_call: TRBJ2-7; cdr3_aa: CASSSRRDTSHEQYF
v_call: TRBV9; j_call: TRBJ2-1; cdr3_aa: CASSTTGPREQFF
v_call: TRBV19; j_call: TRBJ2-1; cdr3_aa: CASSHKGHYNEQFF
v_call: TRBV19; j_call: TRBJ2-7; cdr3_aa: CASSIVAGGYEQYF
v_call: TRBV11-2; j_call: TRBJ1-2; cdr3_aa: CASSFRRGGYTF
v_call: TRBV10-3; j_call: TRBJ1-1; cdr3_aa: CAISEDRGNTEAFF
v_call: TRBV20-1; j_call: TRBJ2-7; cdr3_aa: CSARVYGGKVSYEQYF
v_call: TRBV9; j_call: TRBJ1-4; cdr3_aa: CASSSSRATNEKLFF
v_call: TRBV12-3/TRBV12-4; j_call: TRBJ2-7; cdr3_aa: CASSPPGRVGYEQYF
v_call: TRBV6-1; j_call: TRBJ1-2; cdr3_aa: CASGKGPISSYGYTF
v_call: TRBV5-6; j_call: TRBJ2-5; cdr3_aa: CASSFGGEVGETQYF
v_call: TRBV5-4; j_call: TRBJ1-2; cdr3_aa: CASSPDGSGAYGYTF
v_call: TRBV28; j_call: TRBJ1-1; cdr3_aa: CASSLSQLGGSGTEAFF
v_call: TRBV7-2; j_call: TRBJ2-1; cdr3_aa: CASSSHRSRGRSNEQFF
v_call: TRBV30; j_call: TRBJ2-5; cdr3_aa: CAWRHREEETQYF
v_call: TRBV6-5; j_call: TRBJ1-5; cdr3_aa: CASSWNMYQPQHF
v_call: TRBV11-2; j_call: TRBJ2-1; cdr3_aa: CASSLVLAGGGPTYNEQFF
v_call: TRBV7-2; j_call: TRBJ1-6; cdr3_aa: CASSPAGGLNSPLHF
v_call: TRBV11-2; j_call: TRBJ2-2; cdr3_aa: CASSLEGLAGTGELFF
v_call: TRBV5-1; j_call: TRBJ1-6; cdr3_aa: CASSLATGTDNSPLHF
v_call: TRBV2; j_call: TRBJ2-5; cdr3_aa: CASSRRTGGQQETQYF
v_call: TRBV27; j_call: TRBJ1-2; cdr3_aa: CASRGSVSNYGYTF
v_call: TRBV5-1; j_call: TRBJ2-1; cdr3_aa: CASSLVGLDLYNEQFF
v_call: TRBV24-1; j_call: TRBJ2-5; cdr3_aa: CATSFSGDYQETQYF
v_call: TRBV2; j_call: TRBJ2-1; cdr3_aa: CASSATGPEQFF
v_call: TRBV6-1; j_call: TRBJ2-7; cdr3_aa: CASSESRAETSYEQYF
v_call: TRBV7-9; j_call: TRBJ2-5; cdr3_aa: CASSARTEQETQYF
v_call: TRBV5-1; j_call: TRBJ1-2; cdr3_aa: CTSTKRPDSLNYGYTF
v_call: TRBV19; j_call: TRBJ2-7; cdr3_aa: CASSPGGGSEQYF
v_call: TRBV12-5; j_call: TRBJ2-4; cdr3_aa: CASGLVQDLRDRAVRNIQYF
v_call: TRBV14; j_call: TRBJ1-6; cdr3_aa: CASSQGQGASSPLHF
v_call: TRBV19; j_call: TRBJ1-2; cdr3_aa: CASAEGRVIYGYTF
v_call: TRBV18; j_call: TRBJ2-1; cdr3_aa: CASSPYPGENNEQFF
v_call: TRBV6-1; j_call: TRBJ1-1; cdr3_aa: CASSDPGGRRLTEAFF
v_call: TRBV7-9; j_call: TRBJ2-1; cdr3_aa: CASSLVRGGQGNEKFF
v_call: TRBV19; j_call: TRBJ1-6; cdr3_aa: CASRDRGFSPLHF
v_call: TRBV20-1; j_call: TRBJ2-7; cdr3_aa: CSAIHGTGGGEQYF
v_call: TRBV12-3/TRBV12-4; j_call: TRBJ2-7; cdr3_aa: CASSPVGYEQYF
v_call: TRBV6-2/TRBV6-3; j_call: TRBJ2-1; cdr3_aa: CASSVGRGLDEQFF
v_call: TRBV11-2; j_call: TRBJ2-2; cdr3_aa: CASIKTELAGTGELFF
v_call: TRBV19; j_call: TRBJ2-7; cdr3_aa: CASSIDSGSATYEQYF
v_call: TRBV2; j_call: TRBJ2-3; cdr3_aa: CASRAGERWGTDTQYF
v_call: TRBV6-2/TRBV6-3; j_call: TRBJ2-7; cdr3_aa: CASSYPGNYYEQYF
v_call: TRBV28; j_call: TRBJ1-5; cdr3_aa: CASSPQGAMSNQPQHF
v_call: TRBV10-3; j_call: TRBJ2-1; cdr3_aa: CAISDSSGTSGYHEQFF
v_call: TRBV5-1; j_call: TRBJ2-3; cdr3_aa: CASSLRGLAPSDTQYF
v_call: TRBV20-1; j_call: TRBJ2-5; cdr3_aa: CSARVGAGIGETQYF